This T cell receptor (beta chain) was observed in a study of blood T cell repertoires in COVID-19. Background on the study: Collection of acute and convalescent COVID-19 samples took place in the United States, Italy and Spain. T cells, B-cell-depleted T cells, or PBMCs supplied cDNA or gDNA.

Seattle patients were enrolled during active infection and followed longitudinally. Looked up from germline, CDR1 is LNHDA and CDR2 is SQIVND (reference sequence). The CDR3 spans 15 residues. V was cut by 2 bases and J by 0 bases, with 8 bases left in between. Using immunoSEQ multiplex PCR, the repertoire was profiled, and TCRdb retains in-frame clones only, with some absent. The repertoire includes around 300,000 clones, approximately 90% of them detected once, and over 2% sits in the top ten. This TCR was sampled from a woman in her twenties or thirties with COVID-19, enrolled during active disease. The chain links TRBV19 to TRBJ2-1, with D perhaps matching TRBD2 (5 bases). Sequences were obtained from peripheral blood. The CDR3 spells CASSISGLSYNEQFF. Here the CDR3 DNA reads TGTGCCAGTAGTATAAGCGGACTCTCCTACAATGAGCAGTTCTTC.